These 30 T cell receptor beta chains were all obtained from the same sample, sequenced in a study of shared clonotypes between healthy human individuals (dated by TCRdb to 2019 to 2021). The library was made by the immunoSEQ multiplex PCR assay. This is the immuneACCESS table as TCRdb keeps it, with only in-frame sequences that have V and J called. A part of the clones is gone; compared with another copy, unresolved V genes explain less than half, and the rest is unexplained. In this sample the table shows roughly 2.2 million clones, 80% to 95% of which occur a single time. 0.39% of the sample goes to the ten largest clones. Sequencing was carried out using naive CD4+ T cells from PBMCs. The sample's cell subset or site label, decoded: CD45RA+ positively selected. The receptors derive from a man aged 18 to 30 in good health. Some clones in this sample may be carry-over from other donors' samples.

The CDR3: CASSYPTAKYQPQHF. The CDR3 bases are TGTGCCAGCAGTTACCCGACAGCAAAATATCAGCCCCAGCATTTT. The chain employs TRBV28 and TRBJ1-5, with TRBD1 as a possible D gene (5 bases). Germline V gene lookup returns CDR1 MDHEN and CDR2 SYDVKM. Trimming took 4 bases from V and 5 from J, leaving 15 bases between them. The CDR3 length is 15 residues. The whole variable domain, remainder taken from reference TRBV28 and TRBJ1-5, is DVKVTQSSRYLVKRTGEKVFLECVQDMDHENMFWYRQDPGLGLRLIYFSYDVKMKEKGDIPEGYSVSREKKERFSLILESASTNQTSMYLCASSYPTAKYQPQHFGDGTRLSIL.

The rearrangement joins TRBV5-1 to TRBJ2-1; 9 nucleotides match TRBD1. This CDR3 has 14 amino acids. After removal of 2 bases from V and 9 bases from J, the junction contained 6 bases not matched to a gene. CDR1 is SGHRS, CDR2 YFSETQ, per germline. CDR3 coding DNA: TGCGCCAGCAGCTTAAACACAGGGGGCACTGAGCAGTTCTTC. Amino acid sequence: CASSLNTGGTEQFF.

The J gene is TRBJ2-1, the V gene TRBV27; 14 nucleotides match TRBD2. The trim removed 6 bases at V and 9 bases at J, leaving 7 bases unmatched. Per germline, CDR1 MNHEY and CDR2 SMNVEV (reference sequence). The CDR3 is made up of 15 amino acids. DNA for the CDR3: TGTGCCAGCAGAAACAGACTAGCGGGAGGGCCTGAGCAGTTCTTC. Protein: CASRNRLAGGPEQFF.

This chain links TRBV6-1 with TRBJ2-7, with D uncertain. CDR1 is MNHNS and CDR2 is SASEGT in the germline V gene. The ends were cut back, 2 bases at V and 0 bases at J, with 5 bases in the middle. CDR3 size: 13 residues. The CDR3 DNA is TGTGCCAGCAGTGAATACGGCTCCTACGAGCAGTACTTC. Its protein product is CASSEYGSYEQYF.

The CDR3 DNA is TGTGCCAGCAAGCCGGGACAGGGGAGCTCCTACGAGCAGTACTTC. It codes for CASKPGQGSSYEQYF. This chain uses TRBV2 with TRBJ2-7; 10 bases are a match to TRBD1. Germline V gene data show CDR1 as SNHLY and CDR2 as FYNNEI. V was clipped by 7 bases and J by 0 bases; unmatched bases: 6. The CDR3 loop spans 15 amino acids.

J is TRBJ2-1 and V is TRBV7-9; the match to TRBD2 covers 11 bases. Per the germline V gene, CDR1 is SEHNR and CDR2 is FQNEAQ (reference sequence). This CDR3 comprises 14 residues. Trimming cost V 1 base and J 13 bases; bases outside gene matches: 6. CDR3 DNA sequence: TGTGCCAGCAGCTTAGTTGGGACTAGCGGTGTACAGTTCTTC. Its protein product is CASSLVGTSGVQFF.

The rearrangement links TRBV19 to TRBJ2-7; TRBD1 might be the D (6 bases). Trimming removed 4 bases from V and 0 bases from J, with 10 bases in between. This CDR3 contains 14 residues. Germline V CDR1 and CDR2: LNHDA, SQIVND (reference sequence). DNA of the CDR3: TGTGCCAGTAGTACAGAACAGGGCTCCTACGAGCAGTACTTC. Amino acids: CASSTEQGSYEQYF.

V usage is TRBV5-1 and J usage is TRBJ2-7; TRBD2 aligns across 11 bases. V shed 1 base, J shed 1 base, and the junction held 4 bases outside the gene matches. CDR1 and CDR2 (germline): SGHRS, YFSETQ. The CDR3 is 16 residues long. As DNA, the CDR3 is TGCGCCAGCAGCTTGCAGGGACTAGCGGTATCCTACGAGCAGTACTTC. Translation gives CASSLQGLAVSYEQYF.

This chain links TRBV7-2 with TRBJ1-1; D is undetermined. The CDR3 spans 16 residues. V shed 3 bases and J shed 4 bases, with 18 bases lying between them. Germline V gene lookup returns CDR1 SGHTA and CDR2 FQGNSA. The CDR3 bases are TGTGCCAGCAGCTTTCTTACGTCGGGGAAAGGCACTGAAGCTTTCTTT. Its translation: CASSFLTSGKGTEAFF.

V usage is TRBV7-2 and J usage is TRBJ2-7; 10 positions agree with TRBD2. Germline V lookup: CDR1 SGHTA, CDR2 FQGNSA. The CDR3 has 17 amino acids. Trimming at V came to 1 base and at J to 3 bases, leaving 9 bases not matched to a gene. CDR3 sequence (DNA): TGTGCCAGCAGCTTAGTCGGTGTAGCGGGAGGTTTCTACGAGCAGTACTTC. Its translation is CASSLVGVAGGFYEQYF.

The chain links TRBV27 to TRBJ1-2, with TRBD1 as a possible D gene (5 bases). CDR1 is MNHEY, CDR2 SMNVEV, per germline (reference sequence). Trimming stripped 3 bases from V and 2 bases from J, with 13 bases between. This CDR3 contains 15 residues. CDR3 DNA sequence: TGTGCCAGCAGTTTCCTTGCGGGGGGGAACTATGGCTACACCTTC. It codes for CASSFLAGGNYGYTF.

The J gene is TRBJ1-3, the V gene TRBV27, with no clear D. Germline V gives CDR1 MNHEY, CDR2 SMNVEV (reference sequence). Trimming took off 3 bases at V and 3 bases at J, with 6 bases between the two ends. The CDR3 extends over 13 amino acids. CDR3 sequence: CASSFLGGNTIYF. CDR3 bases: TGTGCCAGCAGTTTTTTAGGTGGAAACACCATATATTTT.

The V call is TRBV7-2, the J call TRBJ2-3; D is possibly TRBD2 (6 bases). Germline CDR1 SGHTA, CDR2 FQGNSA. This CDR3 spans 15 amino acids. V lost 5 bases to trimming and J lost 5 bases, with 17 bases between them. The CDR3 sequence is CASSPRGGDEDTQYF. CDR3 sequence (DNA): TGTGCCAGCAGCCCTCGGGGAGGCGATGAAGATACGCAGTATTTT.

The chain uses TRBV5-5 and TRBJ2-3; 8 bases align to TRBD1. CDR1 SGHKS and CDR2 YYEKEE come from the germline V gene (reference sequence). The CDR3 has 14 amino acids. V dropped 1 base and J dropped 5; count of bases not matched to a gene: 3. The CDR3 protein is CASSLQGAGDTQYF. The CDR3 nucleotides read TGTGCCAGCAGCTTGCAGGGGGCGGGAGATACGCAGTATTTT.

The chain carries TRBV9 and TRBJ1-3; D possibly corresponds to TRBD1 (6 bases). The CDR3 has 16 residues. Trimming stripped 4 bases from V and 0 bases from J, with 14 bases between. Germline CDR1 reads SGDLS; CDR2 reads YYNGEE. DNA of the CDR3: TGTGCCAGCAGCCCTACAAGCAGGGGCTCTGGAAACACCATATATTTT. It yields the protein CASSPTSRGSGNTIYF.

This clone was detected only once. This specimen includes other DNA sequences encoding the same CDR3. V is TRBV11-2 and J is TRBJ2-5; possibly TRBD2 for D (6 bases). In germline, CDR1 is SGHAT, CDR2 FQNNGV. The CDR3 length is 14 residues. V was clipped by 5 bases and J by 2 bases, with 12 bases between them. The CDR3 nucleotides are TGTGCCAGCAGCCCAGGGACTCGGCAAGAGACCCAGTACTTC. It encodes CASSPGTRQETQYF.

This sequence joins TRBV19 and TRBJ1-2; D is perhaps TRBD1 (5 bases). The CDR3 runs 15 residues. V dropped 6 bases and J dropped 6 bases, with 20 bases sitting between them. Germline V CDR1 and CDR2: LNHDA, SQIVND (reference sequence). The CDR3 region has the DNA TGTGCCAGTAGCCCACCCGGGACCTTTATTAATGGCTACACCTTC. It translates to CASSPPGTFINGYTF. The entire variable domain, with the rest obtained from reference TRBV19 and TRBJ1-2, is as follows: DGGITQSPKYLFRKEGQNVTLSCEQNLNHDAMYWYRQDPGQGLRLIYYSQIVNDFQKGDIAEGYSVSREKKESFPLTVTSAQKNPTAFYLCASSPPGTFINGYTFGSGTRLTVV.

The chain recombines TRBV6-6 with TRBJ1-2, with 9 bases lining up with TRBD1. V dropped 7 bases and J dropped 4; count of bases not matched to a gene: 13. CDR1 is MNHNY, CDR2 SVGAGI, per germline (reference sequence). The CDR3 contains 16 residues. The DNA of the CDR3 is TGTGCCAGCACAAAAGAGGGGACAGGGAGCGGCTATGGCTACACCTTC. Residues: CASTKEGTGSGYGYTF.

In DNA, the CDR3 is TGTGCCAGCAGCTCAAACCCACCTACCGGGACAGGAATAGGCCAGCCCCAGCATTTT. Protein product: CASSSNPPTGTGIGQPQHF. The chain employs TRBV7-6 and TRBJ1-5, with 8 nucleotides matching TRBD1. V trimming: 4 bases; J trimming: 7 bases; junction bases outside the gene matches: 21. From germline, CDR1 is SGHVS and CDR2 FNYEAQ. The CDR3 is 19 residues long. Looking up the rest from reference TRBV7-6 and TRBJ1-5 gives the full variable domain: GAGVSQSPRYKVTKRGQDVALRCDPISGHVSLYWYRQALGQGPEFLTYFNYEAQQDKSGLPNDRFSAERPEGSISTLTIQRTEQRDSAMYRCASSSNPPTGTGIGQPQHFGDGTRLSIL.

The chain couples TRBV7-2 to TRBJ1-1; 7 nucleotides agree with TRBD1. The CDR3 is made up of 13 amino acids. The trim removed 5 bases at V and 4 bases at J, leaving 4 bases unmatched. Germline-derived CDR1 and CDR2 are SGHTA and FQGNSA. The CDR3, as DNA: TGTGCCAGCAGCCAAACAGGGGCCACTGAAGCTTTCTTT. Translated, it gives CASSQTGATEAFF.

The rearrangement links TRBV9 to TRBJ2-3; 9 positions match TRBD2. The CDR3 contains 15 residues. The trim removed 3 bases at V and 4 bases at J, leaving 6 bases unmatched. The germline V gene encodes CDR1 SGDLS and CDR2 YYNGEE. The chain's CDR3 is CASSGSSGSSDTQYF. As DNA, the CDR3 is TGTGCCAGCAGCGGTAGTAGCGGGAGTTCAGATACGCAGTATTTT.

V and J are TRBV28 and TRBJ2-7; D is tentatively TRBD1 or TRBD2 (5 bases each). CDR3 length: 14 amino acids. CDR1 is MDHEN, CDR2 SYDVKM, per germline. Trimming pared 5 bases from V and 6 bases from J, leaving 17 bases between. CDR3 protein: CASSTPGGEREQYF. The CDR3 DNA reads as TGTGCCAGCAGTACACCTGGGGGAGAGCGCGAGCAGTACTTC.

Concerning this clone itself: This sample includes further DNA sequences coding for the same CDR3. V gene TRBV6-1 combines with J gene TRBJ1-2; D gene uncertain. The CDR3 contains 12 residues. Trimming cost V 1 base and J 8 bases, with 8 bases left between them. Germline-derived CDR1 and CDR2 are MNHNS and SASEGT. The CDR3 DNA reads TGTGCCAGCAGTGAAGACCGAAGAGGCTACACCTTC. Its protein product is CASSEDRRGYTF.

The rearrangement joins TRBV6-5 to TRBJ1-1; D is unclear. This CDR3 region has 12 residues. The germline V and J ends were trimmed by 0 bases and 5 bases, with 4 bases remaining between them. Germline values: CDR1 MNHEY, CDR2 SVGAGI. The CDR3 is CASSYSRTEAFF. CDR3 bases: TGTGCCAGCAGTTACTCGCGAACTGAAGCTTTCTTT.

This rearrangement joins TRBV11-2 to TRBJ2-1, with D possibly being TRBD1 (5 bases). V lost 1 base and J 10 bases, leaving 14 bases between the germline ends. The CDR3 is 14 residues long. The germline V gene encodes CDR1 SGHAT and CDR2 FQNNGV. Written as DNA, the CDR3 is TGTGCCAGCAGCTTAGCGCAGGGCCTCATGGAGCAGTTCTTC. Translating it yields CASSLAQGLMEQFF.

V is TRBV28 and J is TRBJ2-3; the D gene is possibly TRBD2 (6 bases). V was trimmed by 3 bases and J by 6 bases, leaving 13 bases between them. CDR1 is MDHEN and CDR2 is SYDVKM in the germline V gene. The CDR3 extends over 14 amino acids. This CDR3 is CASSFLGSGDTQYF. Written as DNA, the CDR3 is TGTGCCAGCAGTTTTCTCGGGAGCGGGGATACGCAGTATTTT.

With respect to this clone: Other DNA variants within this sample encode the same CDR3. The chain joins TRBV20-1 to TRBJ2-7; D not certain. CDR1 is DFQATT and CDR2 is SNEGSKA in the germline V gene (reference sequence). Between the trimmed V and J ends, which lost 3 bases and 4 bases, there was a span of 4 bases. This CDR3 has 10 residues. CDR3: CSARQYEQYF. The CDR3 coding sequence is TGCAGTGCTAGGCAATACGAGCAGTACTTC.

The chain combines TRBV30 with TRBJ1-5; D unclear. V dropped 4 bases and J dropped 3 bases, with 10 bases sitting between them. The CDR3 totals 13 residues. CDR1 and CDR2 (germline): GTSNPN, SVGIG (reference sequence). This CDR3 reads CAWTLGPNQPQHF. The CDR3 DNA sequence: TGTGCCTGGACTCTGGGCCCCAATCAGCCCCAGCATTTT.

CDR3 coding DNA: TGTGCCAGTAGTACTACAGGGGGGTACGAGCAGTACTTC. As protein: CASSTTGGYEQYF. The rearrangement links TRBV19 to TRBJ2-7; TRBD1 aligns across 8 bases. Trimming took 4 bases from V and 4 from J; bases not matched to a gene: 3. Germline loops: CDR1 LNHDA, CDR2 SQIVND (reference sequence). The CDR3 is 13 residues long.

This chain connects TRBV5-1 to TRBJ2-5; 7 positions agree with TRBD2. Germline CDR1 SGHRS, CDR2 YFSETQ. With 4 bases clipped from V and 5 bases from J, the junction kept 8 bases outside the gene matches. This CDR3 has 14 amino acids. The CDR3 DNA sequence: TGCGCCAGCAGCGTGAGCGGGGTGGGGGAGACCCAGTACTTC. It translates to CASSVSGVGETQYF.